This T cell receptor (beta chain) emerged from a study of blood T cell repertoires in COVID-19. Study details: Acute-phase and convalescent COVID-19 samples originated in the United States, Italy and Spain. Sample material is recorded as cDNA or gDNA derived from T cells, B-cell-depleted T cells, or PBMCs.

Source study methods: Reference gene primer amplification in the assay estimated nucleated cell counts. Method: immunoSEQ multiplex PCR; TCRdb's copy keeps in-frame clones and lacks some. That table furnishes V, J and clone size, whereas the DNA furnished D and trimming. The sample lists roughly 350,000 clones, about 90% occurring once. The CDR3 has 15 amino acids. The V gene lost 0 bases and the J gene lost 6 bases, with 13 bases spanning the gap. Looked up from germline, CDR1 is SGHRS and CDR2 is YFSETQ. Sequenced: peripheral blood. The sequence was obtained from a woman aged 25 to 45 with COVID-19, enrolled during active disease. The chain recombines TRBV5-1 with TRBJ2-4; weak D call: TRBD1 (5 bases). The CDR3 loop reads CASSLEGLVTNIQYF. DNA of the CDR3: TGCGCCAGCAGCTTGGAGGGGCTAGTCACAAACATTCAGTACTTC.